The 20 T cell receptor beta chains listed next were all sequenced from one sample in a study of cytomegalovirus exposure and HLA in healthy donors. The PCR was carried out with 60 Vbeta primers and 13 Jbeta primers. Clones were read by immunoSEQ multiplex PCR, and TCRdb kept only the in-frame ones, dropping some. The sample has 110,000 to 150,000 clones; around a tenth are singletons. What was sequenced was PBMCs. The receptor source for this set is a male donor in good health and CMV-seronegative.

This clone was counted only a few times. The rearrangement uses TRBV29-1 and TRBJ2-7; TRBD1 matches 10 bases. Losses at the gene ends were 3 bases for V and 5 bases for J; bases not matched to a gene: 7. This CDR3 is built from 14 residues. Germline CDR1 is SQVTM and CDR2 is ANQGSEA. The CDR3 protein is CSVEGGDRGHEQYF. CDR3 in DNA: TGCAGCGTTGAGGGGGGGGACAGGGGCCACGAGCAGTACTTC.

The chain couples TRBV7-6 to TRBJ1-5; D possibly corresponds to TRBD1 (5 bases). This CDR3 is built from 14 residues. The germline V gene encodes CDR1 SGHVS and CDR2 FNYEAQ. The V gene lost 7 bases and the J gene lost 6 bases, with 16 bases spanning the gap. The CDR3 DNA is TGTGCCAGCACCGAGCGGGGCCCGGGTCAGCCCCAGCATTTT. Its protein product is CASTERGPGQPQHF.

This chain joins TRBV28 and TRBJ2-5, with 7 bases identical to TRBD1. The CDR3 runs 15 residues. Trimming at V came to 4 bases and at J to 1 base, leaving 6 bases not matched to a gene. Per the germline V gene, CDR1 is MDHEN and CDR2 is SYDVKM. In DNA form, the CDR3 reads TGTGCCAGCAGTTATCCCCGGACAGGCCAAGAGACCCAGTACTTC. Its protein is CASSYPRTGQETQYF.

This clone was found a few times. The CDR3 loop reads CASSPRQGTEAFF. Written as DNA, the CDR3 is TGTGCCAGCAGCCCGCGACAGGGCACTGAAGCTTTCTTT. This chain connects TRBV11-2 to TRBJ1-1, with 7 bases aligning to TRBD1. Germline V gene data show CDR1 as SGHAT and CDR2 as FQNNGV. V was pared by 5 bases and J by 4 bases, with 4 bases of the junction left unmatched. This CDR3 spans 13 amino acids.

This clone came up a few times. The chain employs TRBV28 and TRBJ2-7; 7 nucleotides match TRBD1. The ends lost 1 base at V and 0 bases at J; junction bases unmatched: 18. Germline-derived CDR1 and CDR2 are MDHEN and SYDVKM. This CDR3 region has 20 residues. For the CDR3, the DNA is TGTGCCAGCAGTTTATTTCGTGGACAGGTGGGGGTTAGTGACTCCTACGAGCAGTACTTC. It specifies CASSLFRGQVGVSDSYEQYF.

The chain couples TRBV7-9 to TRBJ2-5; 12 bases are shared with TRBD2. CDR3 size: 16 residues. V shed 5 bases and J 5 bases; nucleotides not matched to a gene: 9. Germline CDR1 reads SEHNR; CDR2 reads FQNEAQ (reference sequence). CDR3 region: CASSLRLAGDRETQYF. The CDR3 coding sequence is TGTGCCAGCAGCCTTAGACTAGCGGGAGACAGGGAGACCCAGTACTTC.

This clone was counted between two and nine times. V is TRBV15 and J is TRBJ2-7; 11 bases agree with TRBD1. The J segment lost 3 bases and the V segment lost 5 bases, leaving 3 bases of the junction unmatched. The CDR3 is 14 residues long. Germline V gene lookup returns CDR1 LNHNV and CDR2 YYDKDF (reference sequence). The CDR3: CATSEDRGLYEQYF. CDR3 nucleotides: TGTGCCACCAGCGAGGACAGGGGGCTCTACGAGCAGTACTTC.

J is TRBJ1-1 and V is TRBV2; D gene uncertain. Germline CDR1 reads SNHLY; CDR2 reads FYNNEI. The CDR3 sequence is 13 residues long. The germline V and J ends were trimmed by 4 bases and 2 bases, with 8 bases remaining between them. CDR3 nucleotides: TGTGCCAGCAGTGTAGAGAGTAACACTGAAGCTTTCTTT. Translated, it gives CASSVESNTEAFF. The whole variable domain, filled in from reference TRBV2 and TRBJ1-1, reads EPEVTQTPSHQVTQMGQEVILRCVPISNHLYFYWYRQILGQKVEFLVSFYNNEISEKSEIFDDQFSVERPDGSNFTLKIRSTKLEDSAMYFCASSVESNTEAFFGQGTRLTVV.

The genes are TRBV7-3 and TRBJ2-3; D perhaps matches TRBD2 (7 bases). Between the trimmed V and J ends, which lost 5 bases and 2 bases, there was a span of 17 bases. Germline CDR1 and CDR2: SGHTA and FQGTGA. The CDR3 loop spans 16 amino acids. The CDR3 here is CASSTGRGGLTDTQYF. CDR3 bases: TGTGCCAGCAGCACAGGGAGGGGGGGGCTCACAGATACGCAGTATTTT.

This clone was counted a few times. Other DNA sequences in the same sample also yield this CDR3. DNA of the CDR3: TGTGCCACCAGCACCCCAGAGACTAGCGGGAGCCGGCTTGAGCAGTTCTTC. Translating it yields CATSTPETSGSRLEQFF. The rearrangement links TRBV15 to TRBJ2-1; 12 bases are shared with TRBD2. The V and J ends lost 4 bases and 9 bases, in that order; junction bases with no gene match: 13. From germline, CDR1 is LNHNV and CDR2 YYDKDF (reference sequence). The CDR3 has 17 residues.

The rearrangement links TRBV5-8 to TRBJ1-1, with D possibly being TRBD1 (6 bases). Germline lookup yields CDR1 SGHTS and CDR2 YDEGEE. Trimming took off 0 bases at V and 6 bases at J, with 9 bases between the two ends. This CDR3 is built from 13 residues. CDR3 loop: CASSLEAGAEAFF. The CDR3 nucleotides read TGTGCCAGCAGCTTGGAGGCAGGGGCTGAAGCTTTCTTT. The full variable domain, completed using reference TRBV5-8 and TRBJ1-1, is EAGVTQSPTHLIKTRGQQATLRCSPISGHTSVYWYQQALGLGLQFLLWYDEGEERNRGNFPPRFSGRQFPNYSSELNVNALELEDSALYLCASSLEAGAEAFFGQGTRLTVV.

This chain links TRBV6-1 with TRBJ2-2; a weak D match, TRBD1 (6 bases). Trimming pared 4 bases from V and 5 bases from J, leaving 8 bases between. Germline CDR1 is MNHNS and CDR2 is SASEGT. This CDR3 has 13 residues. In DNA form, the CDR3 reads TGTGCCAGCAGTGGGGGGCCAACCGGGGAGCTGTTTTTT. This gives the protein CASSGGPTGELFF.

This clone was detected only a few times. One end of the junction fails to match germline, which may point to a read error. The chain links TRBV28 to TRBJ1-4; the D is unclear. The V gene's germline CDR1 is MDHEN and CDR2 SYDVKM. CDR3 length: 12 residues. CDR3 sequence: CASSFTSEKLFF. The CDR3 DNA sequence: TGTGCCAGCAGTTTTACTAGTGAAAAACTGTTTTTT.

In its sample, this clone was seen a few times. The CDR3 loop reads CASSIEGTGLRGELFF. DNA of the CDR3: TGTGCCAGTAGTATAGAGGGGACAGGGCTTAGAGGGGAGCTGTTTTTT. The V and J genes are TRBV19 and TRBJ2-2, with 9 bases matching TRBD1. CDR1 LNHDA and CDR2 SQIVND come from the germline V gene (reference sequence). The J segment lost 8 bases and the V segment lost 0 bases, leaving 7 bases of the junction unmatched. The CDR3 loop spans 16 amino acids.

The chain carries TRBV9 and TRBJ2-3; 9 nucleotides agree with TRBD2. In germline, CDR1 is SGDLS, CDR2 YYNGEE. This CDR3 comprises 17 residues. V trimming: 1 base; J trimming: 5 bases; junction bases outside the gene matches: 11. The CDR3 sequence is CASSVSNRLAGRDTQYF. CDR3 in DNA: TGTGCCAGCAGCGTAAGCAATCGGCTAGCGGGACGAGATACGCAGTATTTT.

J is TRBJ2-3 and V is TRBV6-4, with no clear D. Germline CDR1 and CDR2: MRHNA and SNTAGT. Trimming left V 7 bases short and J 1 base short, with 9 bases between. The CDR3 spans 13 residues. The CDR3 sequence: CASKPRGTDTQYF. The CDR3 DNA sequence: TGTGCCAGCAAGCCTAGAGGCACAGATACGCAGTATTTT.

The chain's CDR3 is CASSYGTVALNEKLFF. CDR3 coding DNA: TGTGCCAGCAGCTACGGGACAGTGGCCCTTAATGAAAAACTGTTTTTT. The chain carries TRBV11-2 and TRBJ1-4; 7 bases line up with TRBD1. The V segment lost 4 bases and the J segment 4 bases; nucleotides outside the gene matches: 9. Germline values: CDR1 SGHAT, CDR2 FQNNGV. The CDR3 length is 16 residues.

In this sample, this clone turned up a few times. The V gene is TRBV6-5, the J gene TRBJ1-2; a weak D match, TRBD1 (5 bases). This CDR3 region has 15 residues. Trimming took 3 bases from V and 5 from J, leaving 16 bases between them. Per the germline V gene, CDR1 is MNHEY and CDR2 is SVGAGI. CDR3 protein: CASSYSPGLKYGYTF. As DNA, the CDR3 is TGTGCCAGCAGTTATTCCCCGGGACTGAAATATGGCTACACCTTC.

This clone was seen more than once but under ten times. This rearrangement joins TRBV6-1 to TRBJ2-7, with 11 nucleotides matching TRBD1. CDR3 length: 15 residues. Germline loops: CDR1 MNHNS, CDR2 SASEGT. The trim removed 4 bases at V and 4 bases at J, leaving 6 bases unmatched. CDR3 sequence: CASSAGQGANYEQYF. The CDR3 region has the DNA TGTGCCAGCAGTGCCGGACAGGGGGCTAATTACGAGCAGTACTTC.

A few counts support this clone. The chain carries TRBV5-1 and TRBJ1-1; TRBD1 matches 7 bases. The germline gives CDR1 SGHRS, CDR2 YFSETQ. The CDR3 totals 15 residues. J was trimmed by 0 bases and V by 4 bases; bases with no gene match: 6. CDR3 bases: TGCGCCAGCAGCCCCGGCGACAGGGTGAACACTGAAGCTTTCTTT. It encodes CASSPGDRVNTEAFF. Supplemented by reference TRBV5-1 and TRBJ1-1, the full variable domain reads KAGVTQTPRYLIKTRGQQVTLSCSPISGHRSVSWYQQTPGQGLQFLFEYFSETQRNKGNFPGRFSGRQFSNSRSEMNVSTLELGDSALYLCASSPGDRVNTEAFFGQGTRLTVV.